This TCR beta chain was recorded in a study of blood T cell repertoires in COVID-19 (TCRdb year 2020). For the wider study: Samples covering the acute and convalescent phases of COVID-19 were provided by collaborators in the United States, Italy and Spain. Nearly every sample came with metadata listing a de-identified subject ID, COVID-19 status, age in years and sex. Where available, HLA class I and class II types were taken from metadata supplied by the sample provider and were not determined by assay-based typing. Subjects who had been exposed to COVID-19, were actively infected with it, or had recovered from it provided the deeply sampled blood TCRbeta repertoires that made up the dataset. The repertoires were made available in a free public database intended to serve as a resource for research on the immune response to SARS-CoV-2. Samples came from the ongoing ImmuneRACE study (first 160 participants) plus 1,254 subjects from 6 global collaborators. The material from the prospective study consisted of cDNA or gDNA derived from T cells, B-cell-depleted T cells, or PBMCs.

TCRbeta CDR3 regions were amplified from genomic DNA using the immunoSEQ Assay, a bias-controlled multiplex PCR. In the original analysis: The number of nucleated cells in each sample was estimated by amplification of reference gene primers within the assay. To quantify the absolute abundance of each unique TCRbeta CDR3 rearrangement, sequence reads were collapsed and filtered. For each sample, productive Simpson clonality was calculated by taking the square root of Simpson's diversity index across productive rearrangements. Entries here come from immuneACCESS through TCRdb and include only in-frame sequences with V and J called. Some clones fail to appear in such tables; in the studies checked, an unresolved V gene covers under half of the shortfall, and the cause of the remainder is unknown. The V and J calls and clone size come from that table; D and trimming were worked out from the DNA. The sample records 130,000 to 150,000 clones, 79% of which are singletons. The ten most abundant clones make up about 5% of the sample.

In Seattle, one collaborating source enrolled patients while the infection was active and tracked those patients longitudinally over the course of disease. The collaborating institutions used their own protocols to collect whole blood in K2EDTA tubes. For TCRbeta analysis, collaborators shipped samples as frozen whole blood, isolated PBMCs, or DNA extracted from either of those sample types. Study-wide findings and limitations: Clinical and demographic metadata were provided uncurated, with the amount varying by source and participant.

The V end loses 2 bases and the J end loses 2 bases, and a stretch of 7 bases separates them. CDR1 KGHSH and CDR2 LQKENI are derived from the germline V gene. The cysteine opens and the phenylalanine closes a CDR3 of 14 amino acids. Here the CDR3 DNA is all that survives: 42 bases in frame from base 1. A word on this clone: The target of this receptor is not known. Base quality data are lacking; no much larger clone is found one base away.

This sequence uses TRBV18 and TRBJ1-3, and perhaps TRBD1 as D gene, on 5 matching bases. The sequencing sample was made of peripheral blood. This clonotype was sampled from a woman aged 70-85 years with COVID-19, enrolled during active disease. The CDR3 sequence is CASSPSTAGNTIYF. The nucleotide sequence reads TGTGCCAGCTCACCATCGACAGCTGGAAACACCATATATTTT.